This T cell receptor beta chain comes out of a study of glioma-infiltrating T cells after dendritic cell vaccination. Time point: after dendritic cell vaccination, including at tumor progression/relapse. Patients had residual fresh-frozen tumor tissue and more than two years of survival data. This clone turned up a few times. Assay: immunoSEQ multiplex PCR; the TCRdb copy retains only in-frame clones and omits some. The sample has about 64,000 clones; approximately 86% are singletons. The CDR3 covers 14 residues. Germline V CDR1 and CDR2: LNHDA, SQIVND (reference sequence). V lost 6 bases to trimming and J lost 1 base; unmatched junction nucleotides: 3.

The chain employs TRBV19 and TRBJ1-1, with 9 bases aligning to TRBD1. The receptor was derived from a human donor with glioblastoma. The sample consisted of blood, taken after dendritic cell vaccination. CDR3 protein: CASSRQGGNTEAFF. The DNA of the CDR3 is TGTGCCAGTAGCCGACAGGGGGGGAACACTGAAGCTTTCTTT.